Each of the 19 T cell receptor beta chains below was sequenced from the same sample in a study of blood T cell repertoires in COVID-19. Profiled with immunoSEQ multiplex PCR; TCRdb holds only in-frame clones, not every one. The sample yields 250,000 or so clones, around 93% seen once. The sequencing sample was made of PBMCs or T cells enriched from blood (not recorded which). These receptors were collected from a man aged 35 to 55 who had been exposed to COVID-19.

In this sample, this clone turned up a few times. The chain joins TRBV6-5 to TRBJ2-3; D may be TRBD2 (6 bases). The CDR3 sequence is 15 residues long. Germline CDR1 MNHEY, CDR2 SVGAGI. Between the trimmed V and J ends, which lost 3 bases and 0 bases, there was a span of 10 bases. The CDR3 region is CASSYSGASTDTQYF. CDR3 DNA sequence: TGTGCCAGCAGTTATTCGGGAGCGAGCACAGATACGCAGTATTTT.

The chain carries TRBV28 and TRBJ1-1; 7 nucleotides agree with TRBD1. Germline V gene sequence: CDR1 MDHEN, CDR2 SYDVKM. CDR3 length equals 13 residues. V shed 3 bases and J 10 bases; nucleotides not matched to a gene: 8. The CDR3 sequence: CASSLETGRAAFF. In nucleotides, the CDR3 is TGTGCCAGCAGTTTGGAGACAGGGCGGGCAGCTTTCTTT.

The V and J genes are TRBV5-6 and TRBJ2-7, with no clear D. The ends were cut back, 0 bases at V and 3 bases at J, with 7 bases in the middle. Germline V gene sequence: CDR1 SGHDT, CDR2 YYEEEE. This CDR3 is built from 13 residues. Here the CDR3 reads CASSLVQDYEQYF. The CDR3, as DNA: TGTGCCAGCAGCTTGGTCCAGGACTACGAGCAGTACTTC.

The rearrangement uses TRBV6-5 and TRBJ2-7; 10 nucleotides match TRBD2. V lost 1 base, J lost 7 bases, and 4 bases stayed unmatched. The CDR3 extends over 14 amino acids. CDR1 is MNHEY, CDR2 SVGAGI, per germline. As DNA, the CDR3 is TGTGCCAGCAGTTACTATACTAGCGGGGTGGAGCAGTACTTC. Translation: CASSYYTSGVEQYF.

This chain uses TRBV28 with TRBJ1-5, with D unclear. This CDR3 comprises 13 residues. With 5 bases removed from V and 3 bases from J, the gap between germline ends came to 8 bases. Per germline, CDR1 MDHEN and CDR2 SYDVKM. CDR3 amino acids: CASSKQYNQPQHF. DNA of the CDR3: TGTGCCAGCAGTAAACAGTACAATCAGCCCCAGCATTTT.

The chain carries TRBV11-2 and TRBJ2-1, with 9 bases identical to TRBD2. CDR1 is SGHAT, CDR2 FQNNGV, per germline. This CDR3 has 14 amino acids. The trim removed 8 bases at V and 6 bases at J, leaving 8 bases unmatched. CDR3 amino acids: CASLLAGRSNEQFF. DNA for the CDR3: TGTGCCAGCCTGCTAGCGGGAAGGAGCAATGAGCAGTTCTTC.

V gene TRBV6-2 or TRBV6-3 combines with J gene TRBJ2-7; no definite D call. The CDR3 extends over 12 amino acids. CDR1 is MNHEY, CDR2 SVGEGT, per germline. Trimming took 2 bases from V and 3 from J, leaving 5 bases between them. CDR3 DNA sequence: TGTGCCAGCAGTTACCCCGTCTACGAGCAGTACTTC. Translating it yields CASSYPVYEQYF.

J is TRBJ1-4 and V is TRBV28; possibly TRBD1 for D (6 bases). The germline gives CDR1 MDHEN, CDR2 SYDVKM. The V gene lost 5 bases and the J gene lost 0 bases, with 13 bases spanning the gap. This CDR3 spans 16 amino acids. This CDR3 is CASSQITGTTNEKLFF. The CDR3, as DNA: TGTGCCAGCAGTCAAATTACAGGGACAACTAATGAAAAACTGTTTTTT.

The genes are TRBV5-1 and TRBJ2-7; possible D gene TRBD1, 5 bases. Between the trimmed V and J ends, which lost 4 bases and 5 bases, there was a span of 13 bases. The germline CDR1 and CDR2 sequences are SGHRS and YFSETQ. The CDR3 spans 13 residues. The CDR3 coding sequence is TGCGCCAGCAGCCGGATAGCAGGGAACGAGCAGTACTTC. As protein: CASSRIAGNEQYF.

The rearrangement joins TRBV9 to TRBJ1-2; 8 nucleotides match TRBD1. This CDR3 is 14 amino acids long. With 0 bases clipped from V and 2 bases from J, the junction kept 0 bases outside the gene matches. Germline V gene lookup returns CDR1 SGDLS and CDR2 YYNGEE. CDR3 DNA sequence: TGTGCCAGCAGCGTAGGACAGGGGAACTATGGCTACACCTTC. This encodes CASSVGQGNYGYTF.

This clone was counted a single time. This chain connects TRBV14 to TRBJ2-1, with 7 bases matching TRBD2. V lost 8 bases, J lost 3 bases, and 10 bases stayed unmatched. Germline V gene data show CDR1 as SGHDN and CDR2 as FVKESK. The CDR3 covers 15 residues. CDR3 sequence (DNA): TGTGCCAGCTCCCCCGCAGCGGGGATCTACAATGAGCAGTTCTTC. Translated: CASSPAAGIYNEQFF. The variable domain in full, with the rest retrieved from reference TRBV14 and TRBJ2-1, is EAGVTQFPSHSVIEKGQTVTLRCDPISGHDNLYWYRRVMGKEIKFLLHFVKESKQDESGMPNNRFLAERTGGTYSTLKVQPAELEDSGVYFCASSPAAGIYNEQFFGPGTRLTVL.

The chain couples TRBV4-2 to TRBJ1-2, with a possible D match to TRBD1 (5 bases). Trimming shortened V by 6 bases and J by 6 bases, and 23 bases separated the two germline ends. Looked up from germline, CDR1 is LGHNA and CDR2 is YNFKEQ. The CDR3 extends over 16 amino acids. The CDR3 here is CASRNNNKQAVNGYTF. The CDR3, as DNA: TGTGCCAGCAGAAACAACAACAAACAGGCTGTTAATGGCTACACCTTC.

This chain joins TRBV18 and TRBJ1-3; D gene ambiguous. V was shortened by 3 bases and J by 0 bases, with 9 bases between the two germline ends. From germline, CDR1 is KGHSH and CDR2 LQKENI. This CDR3 has 15 residues. As DNA, the CDR3 is TGTGCCAGCTCACCGGCACATACCTCTGGAAACACCATATATTTT. It yields the protein CASSPAHTSGNTIYF. Filled out from reference TRBV18 and TRBJ1-3, the complete variable domain reads NAGVMQNPRHLVRRRGQEARLRCSPMKGHSHVYWYRQLPEEGLKFMVYLQKENIIDESGMPKERFSAEFPKEGPSILRIQQVVRGDSAAYFCASSPAHTSGNTIYFGEGSWLTVV.

This chain connects TRBV29-1 to TRBJ1-1; no firm D call. V lost 4 bases, J lost 4 bases, and 7 bases lay in between. This CDR3 spans 11 amino acids. Germline V gene data show CDR1 as SQVTM and CDR2 as ANQGSEA. CDR3 loop: CSVVRSTEAFF. The CDR3 DNA is TGCAGCGTTGTGAGGAGCACTGAAGCTTTCTTT.

The chain joins TRBV5-1 to TRBJ1-3; D is uncertain. Germline CDR1 and CDR2: SGHRS and YFSETQ. Trimming took 0 bases from V and 2 from J, leaving 12 bases between them. This CDR3 is 16 amino acids long. CDR3 sequence (DNA): TGCGCCAGCAGCTTGGGTCCTTCTGGCACTGGAAACACCATATATTTT. Translation gives CASSLGPSGTGNTIYF.

The V call is TRBV7-9, the J call TRBJ1-1, with a possible D match to TRBD1 (5 bases). Germline-derived CDR1 and CDR2 are SEHNR and FQNEAQ (reference sequence). This CDR3 has 13 residues. Between the trimmed V and J ends, which lost 3 bases and 4 bases, there was a span of 9 bases. DNA of the CDR3: TGTGCCAGCAGCTTCGGCGGGGCCACTGAAGCTTTCTTT. As protein: CASSFGGATEAFF.

This clone was counted only a few times. V is TRBV15 and J is TRBJ1-5, with D perhaps TRBD1 (5 bases). Germline values: CDR1 LNHNV, CDR2 YYDKDF (reference sequence). The ends were cut back, 1 base at V and 6 bases at J, with 10 bases in the middle. This CDR3 spans 14 amino acids. The CDR3 coding sequence is TGTGCCACCAGCAGAGTGGGGGGGATTCAGCCCCAGCATTTT. This gives the protein CATSRVGGIQPQHF.

This chain joins TRBV7-3 and TRBJ2-2; 8 bases are shared with TRBD1. Germline V gene lookup returns CDR1 SGHTA and CDR2 FQGTGA. The CDR3 runs 14 residues. V gave up 4 bases and J gave up 7 bases; unmatched junction bases: 5. The CDR3 DNA reads TGTGCCAGCAGCTCTGGACAGGGAAACGGGGAGCTGTTTTTT. Translated, it gives CASSSGQGNGELFF.

This chain links TRBV19 with TRBJ1-5; D is perhaps TRBD1 (5 bases). CDR3 length: 14 amino acids. V was trimmed by 3 bases and J by 7 bases, leaving 13 bases between them. The germline V gene has CDR1 LNHDA and CDR2 SQIVND (reference sequence). CDR3 coding DNA: TGTGCCAGTAGTATGGAAGGGGAGGTACAGCCCCAGCATTTT. It translates to CASSMEGEVQPQHF.